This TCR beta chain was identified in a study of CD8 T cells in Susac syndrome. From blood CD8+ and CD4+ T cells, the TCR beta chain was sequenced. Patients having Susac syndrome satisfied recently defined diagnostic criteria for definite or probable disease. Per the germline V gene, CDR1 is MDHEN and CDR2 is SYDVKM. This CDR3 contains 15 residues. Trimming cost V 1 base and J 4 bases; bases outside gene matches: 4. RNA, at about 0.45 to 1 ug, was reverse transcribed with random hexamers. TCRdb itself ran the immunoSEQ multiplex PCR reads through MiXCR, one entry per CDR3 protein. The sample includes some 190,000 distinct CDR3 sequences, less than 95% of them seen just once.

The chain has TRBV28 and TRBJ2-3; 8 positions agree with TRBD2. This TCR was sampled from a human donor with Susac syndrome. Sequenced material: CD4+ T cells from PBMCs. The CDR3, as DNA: TGTGCCAGCAGTTTATCCGCGGGGGGCCCAGATACGCAGTATTTT. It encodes CASSLSAGGPDTQYF.